Below are 6 T cell receptor beta chains sequenced from a single sample in a study of response to subunit inactivated influenza vaccine. TCRdb redid the calling of the RT-PCR reads with MiXCR, one entry per CDR3 protein. Of 400,000 to 550,000 distinct CDR3 sequences listed, roughly 23% are singletons. The sample consisted of CD4+ T cells sorted from PBMCs, taken roughly 5 days after vaccination. These receptors all come from a middle-aged man who received an inactivated influenza vaccine.

This clonotype was seen only a few times. The chain combines TRBV5-1 with TRBJ1-4; D gene ambiguous. Trimming took off 4 bases at V and 7 bases at J, with 14 bases between the two ends. The CDR3 sequence is 14 residues long. The germline gives CDR1 SGHRS, CDR2 YFSETQ. CDR3 DNA: TGCGCCAGCAGCGACGGAGGGAGGGCTGAAAAACTGTTTTTT. Amino acid sequence: CASSDGGRAEKLFF.

This clonotype showed up just a few times. The chain links TRBV29-1 to TRBJ2-1, with a weak D call TRBD2 (7 bases). Germline V gives CDR1 SQVTM, CDR2 ANQGSEA. V was cut by 0 bases and J by 1 base, with 10 bases left in between. This CDR3 has 15 amino acids. The DNA for the CDR3 is TGCAGCGTTGAAGAGCGGGGGCTTTCCTACAATGAGCAGTTCTTC. Protein product: CSVEERGLSYNEQFF.

CDR3 sequence reads: CASQRTGQGARETQYF. The CDR3 DNA sequence: TGTGCCAGCCAAAGGACGGGACAGGGGGCGCGGGAGACCCAGTACTTC. J is TRBJ2-5 and V is TRBV9, with 12 bases fitting TRBD1. From germline, CDR1 is SGDLS and CDR2 YYNGEE. The CDR3 length is 16 residues. With 7 bases clipped from V and 5 bases from J, the junction kept 12 bases outside the gene matches.

The rearrangement joins TRBV5-6 to TRBJ2-7; D not resolved. CDR3 length: 13 amino acids. Trimming left V 0 bases short and J 0 bases short, with 4 bases between. Germline V CDR1 and CDR2: SGHDT, YYEEEE. CDR3 nucleotides: TGTGCCAGCAGCTTGGTAACCTCCTACGAGCAGTACTTC. Translation: CASSLVTSYEQYF.

The sample holds many counts of this clonotype. V and J are TRBV5-1 and TRBJ1-1; the D is unclear. Trimming cost V 0 bases and J 7 bases, with 10 bases left between them. This CDR3 is 13 amino acids long. CDR1 is SGHRS and CDR2 is YFSETQ in the germline V gene. CDR3 residues: CASSLEGIDEAFF. CDR3 in DNA: TGCGCCAGCAGCTTGGAAGGGATTGATGAAGCTTTCTTT.

The chain has TRBV14 and TRBJ2-7; 7 bases agree with TRBD2. The germline V gene has CDR1 SGHDN and CDR2 FVKESK. The CDR3 spans 14 residues. V trimming: 4 bases; J trimming: 7 bases; junction bases outside the gene matches: 10. CDR3 loop: CASSPSGRSDEQYF. The CDR3 DNA sequence: TGTGCCAGCAGCCCCTCCGGGAGGAGCGATGAGCAGTACTTC.